This T cell receptor (beta chain) was found in a study of blood T cell repertoires in COVID-19. The wider study: Acute and convalescent COVID-19 samples came from the United States, Italy and Spain. PBMCs, B-cell-depleted T cells, or T cells were the source of the cDNA or gDNA that made up the material.

The CDR3 consists of 14 residues. Germline assignment: CDR1 SGDLS and CDR2 YYNGEE. Trimming pared 0 bases from V and 5 bases from J, leaving 9 bases between. Original processing notes: Reference gene primer amplification in the assay estimated nucleated cell counts. Repertoires were generated with immunoSEQ multiplex PCR, while TCRdb's copy carries only in-frame clones and drops some. Clone size and V and J calls were adopted from that table, with D and trimming inferred from the DNA. The data hold 150,000 to 200,000 clones, with more than 70% observed a single time. This receptor was identified in a human donor in a cohort sampled during active COVID-19. This chain uses TRBV9 with TRBJ1-5, with D maybe TRBD1 (5 bases). The sequencing sample was made of peripheral blood. The CDR3 loop is CASSVGVTDQPQHF. DNA for the CDR3: TGTGCCAGCAGCGTAGGGGTGACAGATCAGCCCCAGCATTTT.